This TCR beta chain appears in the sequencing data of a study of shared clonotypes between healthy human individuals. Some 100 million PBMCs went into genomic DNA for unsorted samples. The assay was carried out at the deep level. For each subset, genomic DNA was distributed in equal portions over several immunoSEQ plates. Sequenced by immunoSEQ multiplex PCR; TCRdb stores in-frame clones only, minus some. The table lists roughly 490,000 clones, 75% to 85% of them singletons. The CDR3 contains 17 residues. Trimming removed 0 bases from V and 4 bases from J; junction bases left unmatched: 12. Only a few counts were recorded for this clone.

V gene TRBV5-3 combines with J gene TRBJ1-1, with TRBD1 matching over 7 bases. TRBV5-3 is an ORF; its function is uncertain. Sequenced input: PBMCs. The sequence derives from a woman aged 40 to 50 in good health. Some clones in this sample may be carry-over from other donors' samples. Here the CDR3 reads CARSLAIRGRGRTEAFF. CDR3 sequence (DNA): TGTGCCAGAAGCTTGGCCATCCGGGGGAGGGGGCGCACTGAAGCTTTCTTT.